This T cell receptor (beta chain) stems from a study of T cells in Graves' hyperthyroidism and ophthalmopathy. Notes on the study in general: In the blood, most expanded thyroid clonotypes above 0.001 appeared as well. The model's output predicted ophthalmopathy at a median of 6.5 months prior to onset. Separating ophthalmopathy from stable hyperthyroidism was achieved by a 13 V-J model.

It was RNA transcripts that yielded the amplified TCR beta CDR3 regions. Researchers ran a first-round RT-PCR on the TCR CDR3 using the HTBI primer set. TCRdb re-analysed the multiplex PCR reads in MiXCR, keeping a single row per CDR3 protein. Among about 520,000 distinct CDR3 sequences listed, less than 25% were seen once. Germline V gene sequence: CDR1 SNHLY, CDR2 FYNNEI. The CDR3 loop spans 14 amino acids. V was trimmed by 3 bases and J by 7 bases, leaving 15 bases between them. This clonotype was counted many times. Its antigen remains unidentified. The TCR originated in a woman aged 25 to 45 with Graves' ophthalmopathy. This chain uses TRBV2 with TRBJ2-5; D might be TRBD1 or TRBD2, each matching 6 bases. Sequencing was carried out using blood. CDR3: CASSDSSGAGTQYF. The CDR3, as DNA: TGTGCCAGCAGTGATAGTTCGGGGGCCGGGACCCAGTACTTC.